This T cell receptor beta chain was captured in a study of human T cells and chemical hapten exposure. Time point denoted: healthy volunteer bleed at 2 weeks. Extraction yielded total RNA from whole blood (unfractionated). From germline, CDR1 is SGHTA and CDR2 FQGTGA. Trimming removed 2 bases from V and 0 bases from J; junction bases left unmatched: 3. The CDR3 is 16 amino acids. From the RACE reads, TCRdb called clonotypes with MiXCR, one entry per CDR3 protein. Of about 93,000 distinct CDR3 sequences detected, about 8.6% appear once; the ten largest clones hold approximately 2.9%. This sequence originates from a female donor in good health. Some clones in this sample may be carry-over from other donors' samples. The sequencing sample was made of whole blood. V is TRBV7-3 and J is TRBJ2-2, with 7 bases matching TRBD2. The CDR3 protein is CASSLQAGPNTGELFF. The CDR3 DNA sequence: TGTGCCAGCAGCTTACAAGCGGGACCGAACACCGGGGAGCTGTTTTTT.